These 28 T cell receptor beta chains came from one sample sequenced in a study of T cell responses to AZD1222 COVID-19 vaccine (dated by TCRdb to about 2021). The library was obtained by the immunoSEQ multiplex PCR assay. Here the immuneACCESS table is served through TCRdb, limited to in-frame sequences with V and J called. Missing clones are a known gap in these copies; in checked studies unresolved V genes cover under half, and the rest lacks a known reason. The sample yields about 120,000 clones; around 89% were counted once. Roughly 7.1% of the sample comes from the top ten. Sample time point, as interpreted from the label and publication: about 28 days (+/-7) after the second vaccine dose. The sequenced sample was peripheral blood, obtained 28 days after the second AZD1222 dose. These receptors all stem from an adult who received the AZD1222 COVID-19 vaccine.

This sequence joins TRBV4-3 and TRBJ2-3; D remains unclear. The CDR3 has 14 residues. The germline V and J ends were trimmed by 0 bases and 0 bases, with 4 bases remaining between them. The germline CDR1 and CDR2 sequences are LGHNA and YSLEER. As DNA, the CDR3 is TGCGCCAGCAGCCAAGAGCGGAGCACAGATACGCAGTATTTT. Its translation is CASSQERSTDTQYF.

This chain uses TRBV6-5 with TRBJ1-4; D perhaps matches TRBD1 (5 bases). Germline CDR1 reads MNHEY; CDR2 reads SVGAGI. The CDR3 is made up of 14 amino acids. V was pared by 11 bases and J by 6 bases, with 19 bases between. This chain's CDR3 is CAASLRGGDEKLFF. CDR3 nucleotide sequence: TGTGCCGCCTCCCTTCGGGGAGGGGATGAAAAACTGTTTTTT.

The chain combines TRBV7-2 with TRBJ2-1, with 9 positions matching TRBD2. Germline trimming cut 5 bases from V and 4 bases from J; bases unmatched to any gene: 6. Germline CDR1 and CDR2: SGHTA and FQGNSA. There are 15 residues in the CDR3. The CDR3 nucleotides are TGTGCCAGCAGCGTAACTAGCGGGTTATACAATGAGCAGTTCTTC. Translating gives CASSVTSGLYNEQFF.

The CDR3 protein is CASSSRAGNTEAFF. The CDR3 nucleotides read TGCGCCAGCAGCTCTAGGGCAGGGAACACTGAAGCTTTCTTT. The genes are TRBV5-1 and TRBJ1-1; no firm D call. Germline CDR1 reads SGHRS; CDR2 reads YFSETQ. Between the trimmed V and J ends, which lost 3 bases and 1 base, there was a span of 10 bases. This CDR3 contains 14 residues. The variable domain in full, with the rest retrieved from reference TRBV5-1 and TRBJ1-1, is KAGVTQTPRYLIKTRGQQVTLSCSPISGHRSVSWYQQTPGQGLQFLFEYFSETQRNKGNFPGRFSGRQFSNSRSEMNVSTLELGDSALYLCASSSRAGNTEAFFGQGTRLTVV.

The J gene is TRBJ2-1, the V gene TRBV7-9, with unresolved D. Germline-derived CDR1 and CDR2 are SEHNR and FQNEAQ (reference sequence). V was pared by 1 base and J by 8 bases, with 15 bases between. This CDR3 contains 15 residues. CDR3 coding DNA: TGTGCCAGCAGCTTAGTCTTTCGCTCTCCCCATGAGCAGTTCTTC. Translating gives CASSLVFRSPHEQFF.

The rearrangement uses TRBV2 and TRBJ1-5, with 8 bases lining up with TRBD1. The CDR3 covers 14 residues. The V gene end was trimmed by 5 bases and the J gene end by 2 bases; junction bases not matched to a gene: 2. The germline V gene encodes CDR1 SNHLY and CDR2 FYNNEI. The CDR3 nucleotides are TGTGCCAGCAGTCCGGACAGGGGCAATCAGCCCCAGCATTTT. Protein: CASSPDRGNQPQHF.

The chain employs TRBV28 and TRBJ1-5; no firm D call. V lost 6 bases to trimming and J lost 6 bases, with 15 bases between them. This CDR3 comprises 14 residues. CDR1 and CDR2 (germline): MDHEN, SYDVKM. CDR3 coding DNA: TGTGCCAGCAGCCCCGAGGATGGGTTTCAGCCCCAGCATTTT. Residues: CASSPEDGFQPQHF.

This clone occurred once. This chain connects TRBV11-3 to TRBJ2-5; 9 bases match TRBD2. V shed 7 bases, J shed 0 bases, and the junction held 6 bases outside the gene matches. In germline, CDR1 is SGHNT, CDR2 YENEEA. CDR3 length: 15 amino acids. As DNA, the CDR3 is TGTGCCAGCACCAGGACTAGCGCGAACCAAGAGACCCAGTACTTC. Translating it yields CASTRTSANQETQYF. Full variable domain (missing parts from reference TRBV11-3 and TRBJ2-5): EAGVVQSPRYKIIEKKQPVAFWCNPISGHNTLYWYLQNLGQGPELLIRYENEEAVDDSQLPKDRFSAERLKGVDSTLKIQPAELGDSAVYLCASTRTSANQETQYFGPGTRLLVL.

This sequence joins TRBV29-1 and TRBJ2-5; 8 bases agree with TRBD2. Germline V CDR1 and CDR2: SQVTM, ANQGSEA. V lost 6 bases, J lost 4 bases, and 7 bases stayed unmatched. The CDR3 runs 13 residues. The CDR3: CSVHPLAGETQYF. Written as DNA, the CDR3 is TGCAGCGTGCACCCCCTAGCGGGAGAGACCCAGTACTTC.

The chain joins TRBV19 to TRBJ1-1; maybe TRBD1 (5 bases). The V gene's germline CDR1 is LNHDA and CDR2 SQIVND (reference sequence). This CDR3 spans 14 amino acids. The V end was cut by 3 bases, the J end by 4 bases, with 12 bases between. The CDR3 coding sequence is TGTGCCAGTAGTATCGGGGCAGGTATCACTGAAGCTTTCTTT. Translation: CASSIGAGITEAFF.

Concerning this clone itself: Other DNA sequences in this sample translate to the same CDR3. V and J are TRBV6-5 and TRBJ1-3, with unresolved D. The V and J ends lost 2 bases and 0 bases respectively, with 8 bases between them. This CDR3 comprises 15 residues. Germline CDR1 reads MNHEY; CDR2 reads SVGAGI. CDR3 in DNA: TGTGCCAGCAGTTACGATCGGTTCTCTGGAAACACCATATATTTT. Protein sequence: CASSYDRFSGNTIYF.

The CDR3, as DNA: TGTGCCAGCAGCTTGGATCACGGGGGCACTGAAGCTTTCTTT. Protein: CASSLDHGGTEAFF. This chain links TRBV5-8 with TRBJ1-1; weak D call: TRBD1 (5 bases). Germline V CDR1 and CDR2: SGHTS, YDEGEE. The CDR3 extends over 14 amino acids. Trimming took off 0 bases at V and 4 bases at J, with 10 bases between the two ends.

The chain is built from TRBV5-5 and TRBJ2-7; unclear D gene. V lost 0 bases and J lost 3, with 10 bases in between. Looked up from germline, CDR1 is SGHKS and CDR2 is YYEKEE (reference sequence). The length of the CDR3 is 14 residues. The CDR3 reads CASSLALQLYEQYF. CDR3 nucleotide sequence: TGTGCCAGCAGCTTGGCCTTACAGCTCTACGAGCAGTACTTC.

The chain uses TRBV3-1 (or the pseudogene TRBV3-2) and TRBJ2-5; no clear D. The germline CDR1 and CDR2 sequences are LGHDT and YNNKEL (reference sequence). CDR3 length: 11 residues. V gave up 2 bases and J gave up 5 bases, with 3 bases separating them. CDR3 nucleotides: TGTGCCAGCAGCCAAATGGAGACCCAGTACTTC. Its protein is CASSQMETQYF.

The chain employs TRBV7-9 and TRBJ1-5, with a weak D call TRBD1 (6 bases). The V gene's germline CDR1 is SEHNR and CDR2 FQNEAQ (reference sequence). There are 15 residues in the CDR3. V lost 4 bases and J lost 5, with 15 bases in between. The CDR3 spells CASSSLGGPDQPQHF. CDR3 DNA sequence: TGTGCCAGCAGCTCCCTCGGGGGGCCTGATCAGCCCCAGCATTTT.

This clone was observed a single time. The genes are TRBV6-2 or TRBV6-3 and TRBJ2-7, with TRBD1 matching over 10 bases. The CDR3 runs to 16 residues. Looked up from germline, CDR1 is MNHEY and CDR2 is SVGEGT. Trimming cost V 2 bases and J 4 bases; bases outside gene matches: 8. DNA of the CDR3: TGTGCCAGCAGTTACCGTTCCGGGACAGGGGAGTACGAGCAGTACTTC. Amino acid sequence: CASSYRSGTGEYEQYF.

The gene calls are TRBV6-5 and TRBJ2-2; D remains unclear. Germline loops: CDR1 MNHEY, CDR2 SVGAGI. V gave up 6 bases and J gave up 5 bases, with 13 bases separating them. The CDR3 is 14 amino acids. In DNA, the CDR3 is TGTGCCAGCAGACCTATACAAAATACCGGGGAGCTGTTTTTT. Its protein is CASRPIQNTGELFF.

The CDR3 spells CASSRTGRDGYTF. The CDR3 DNA reads as TGTGCCAGCAGCCGGACAGGGAGGGATGGCTACACCTTC. The chain uses TRBV7-3 and TRBJ1-2; 8 nucleotides agree with TRBD1. The germline gives CDR1 SGHTA, CDR2 FQGTGA. V gave up 5 bases and J gave up 6 bases; unmatched junction bases: 5. The CDR3 has 13 residues.

The rearrangement uses TRBV7-9 and TRBJ2-7, with D perhaps TRBD2 (6 bases). The V gene lost 5 bases and the J gene lost 2 bases, with 16 bases spanning the gap. The CDR3 runs to 15 residues. Germline V gives CDR1 SEHNR, CDR2 FQNEAQ (reference sequence). The DNA for the CDR3 is TGTGCCAGCAGCCTGACCGGGACTCCGACCTACGAGCAGTACTTC. It is translated as CASSLTGTPTYEQYF. Combining the CDR3 with reference TRBV7-9 and TRBJ2-7 gives the whole variable domain DTGVSQNPRHKITKRGQNVTFRCDPISEHNRLYWYRQTLGQGPEFLTYFQNEAQLEKSRLLSDRFSAERPKGSFSTLEIQRTEQGDSAMYLCASSLTGTPTYEQYFGPGTRLTVT.

This sequence joins TRBV7-3 and TRBJ1-2, with 9 bases fitting TRBD1. V gave up 2 bases and J gave up 8 bases; unmatched junction bases: 9. This CDR3 has 15 residues. Germline CDR1 and CDR2: SGHTA and FQGTGA. The CDR3 DNA follows: TGTGCCAGCAGCTTAGACGGACAGGGGAATATCGGCTACACCTTC. This encodes CASSLDGQGNIGYTF.

The rearrangement joins TRBV10-3 to TRBJ2-3; D might be TRBD1 or TRBD2, each matching 5 bases. V shed 6 bases and J shed 0 bases, with 13 bases lying between them. The germline V gene has CDR1 ENHRY and CDR2 SYGVKD. The CDR3 loop spans 15 amino acids. The CDR3 DNA reads as TGTGCCATCAGCAACCGGGACGGAAGCACAGATACGCAGTATTTT. This translates into CAISNRDGSTDTQYF.

The chain joins TRBV19 to TRBJ2-3; D remains unclear. Germline values: CDR1 LNHDA, CDR2 SQIVND (reference sequence). Trimming cost V 7 bases and J 2 bases, with 13 bases left between them. The CDR3 is made up of 14 amino acids. This CDR3 is CASTLLGVTDTQYF. The CDR3 nucleotides read TGTGCCAGTACCCTCCTGGGTGTCACAGATACGCAGTATTTT.

The CDR3 DNA is TGTGCCAGCAGCCAAGAAGGGATAGCGGGGGGGCTACCCCATGAGCAGTTCTTC. Translation gives CASSQEGIAGGLPHEQFF. The rearrangement joins TRBV3-1 (or the pseudogene TRBV3-2) to TRBJ2-1; 11 nucleotides align to TRBD2. J gave up 8 bases and V 0 bases, and 12 bases lay outside the gene matches. The CDR3 spans 18 residues. In germline, CDR1 is LGHDT, CDR2 YNNKEL (reference sequence).

V and J are TRBV24-1 and TRBJ2-3, with D unresolved. This CDR3 is built from 15 residues. Germline V gene lookup returns CDR1 KGHDR and CDR2 SFDVKD. Trimming stripped 4 bases from V and 4 bases from J, with 14 bases between. CDR3: CATSEPANSADTQYF. The CDR3, as DNA: TGTGCCACCAGTGAACCGGCCAATAGTGCAGATACGCAGTATTTT.

This clone showed up just a few times. V usage is TRBV19 and J usage is TRBJ2-1, with 7 bases that match TRBD1. This CDR3 is 15 amino acids long. Germline V gene sequence: CDR1 LNHDA, CDR2 SQIVND (reference sequence). V gave up 3 bases and J gave up 3 bases; unmatched junction bases: 5. CDR3 nucleotide sequence: TGTGCCAGTAGTATTATCGGGACAGACTACAATGAGCAGTTCTTC. Translated: CASSIIGTDYNEQFF.

This clone has only one observation. The chain employs TRBV7-9 and TRBJ2-5, with D tentatively TRBD1 (5 bases). The CDR3 consists of 15 residues. Germline-derived CDR1 and CDR2 are SEHNR and FQNEAQ (reference sequence). The V end lost 5 bases, the J end lost 5 bases, and 18 bases lay between the germline ends. The CDR3 DNA follows: TGTGCCAGCAGCGATAGATGGGGCGCTGGGGAGACCCAGTACTTC. Amino acid sequence: CASSDRWGAGETQYF.

J is TRBJ2-7 and V is TRBV11-2; D is possibly TRBD1 (5 bases). With 1 base removed from V and 3 bases from J, the gap between germline ends came to 10 bases. There are 14 residues in the CDR3. Germline V gene sequence: CDR1 SGHAT, CDR2 FQNNGV. The CDR3 region has the DNA TGTGCCAGCAGCTTAGGAACAGGCTTCTACGAGCAGTACTTC. As protein: CASSLGTGFYEQYF.

This chain connects TRBV28 to TRBJ1-1, with TRBD1 matching over 8 bases. Trimming removed 4 bases from V and 6 bases from J; junction bases left unmatched: 7. The germline gives CDR1 MDHEN, CDR2 SYDVKM. CDR3 length: 14 amino acids. The DNA of the CDR3 is TGTGCCAGCAGTTCGGGACAGGCCTCGGCTGAAGCTTTCTTT. This encodes CASSSGQASAEAFF.